The present entry profiles one T cell receptor beta chain with its context. The data are from a study of sequential checkpoint blockade in melanoma. Across the whole study: First-line arms were nivolumab then ipilimumab, or the reverse, randomized 1:1. Both treatment sequences were followed by maintenance nivolumab.

Generated by immunoSEQ multiplex PCR, the TCRdb table keeps only in-frame clones and is missing some. The data show around 41,000 clones, around 86% seen once. Treatment: randomized to nivolumab then ipilimumab (arm A) or the reverse (arm B). Patients had received no earlier DNA-damaging chemotherapy. After removal of 0 bases from V and 15 bases from J, the junction contained 8 bases not matched to a gene. CDR1 is GTSNPN and CDR2 is SVGIG in the germline V gene (reference sequence). The CDR3 is made up of 12 amino acids. The clonotype originates from a human donor with melanoma. V usage is TRBV30 and J usage is TRBJ2-1; 7 positions match TRBD2. Sequenced material: CD8+ T cells sorted from blood (inferred from file names), taken from a patient given nivolumab and ipilimumab in sequence. Here the CDR3 reads CAWSVGRERLFF. As DNA, the CDR3 is TGTGCCTGGAGTGTAGGGCGGGAGAGGCTGTTCTTC.